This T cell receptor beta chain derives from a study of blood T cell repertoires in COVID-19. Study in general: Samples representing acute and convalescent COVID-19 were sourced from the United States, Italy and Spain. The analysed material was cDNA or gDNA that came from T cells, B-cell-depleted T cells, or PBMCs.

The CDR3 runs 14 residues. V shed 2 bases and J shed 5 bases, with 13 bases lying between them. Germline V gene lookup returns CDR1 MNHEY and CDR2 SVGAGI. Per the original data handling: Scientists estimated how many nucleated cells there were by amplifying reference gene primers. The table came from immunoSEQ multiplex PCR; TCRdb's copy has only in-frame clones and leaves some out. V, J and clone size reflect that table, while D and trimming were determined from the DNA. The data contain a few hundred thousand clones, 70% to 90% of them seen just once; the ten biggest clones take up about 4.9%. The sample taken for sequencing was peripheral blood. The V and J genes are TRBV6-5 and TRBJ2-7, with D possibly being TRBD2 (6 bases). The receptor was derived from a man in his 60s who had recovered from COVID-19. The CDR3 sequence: CASSYSAGRHEQYF. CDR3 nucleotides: TGTGCCAGCAGTTACAGTGCGGGAAGACACGAGCAGTACTTC.